What follows are 3 T cell receptor beta chains derived from one specimen sequenced in a study of graft-versus-host responses after intestinal transplantation. Only in-frame clones appear in the TCRdb table, and some are missing; sequencing was by immunoSEQ multiplex PCR. The sample lists some 41,000 clones; about 90% were seen once. Here the sequenced sample was PBMCs, taken about 310 days after intestinal transplant. These receptors came from a human patient who received an intestinal transplant, so some T cells may come from the graft donor.

The chain has TRBV7-8 and TRBJ2-6; D may be TRBD1 (5 bases). Trimming removed 3 bases at V and 2 bases at J, with 11 bases between. Germline V gives CDR1 SGHVS, CDR2 FQNEAQ. This CDR3 has 16 amino acids. The CDR3 protein is CASSFYRFPGANVLTF. For the CDR3, the DNA is TGTGCCAGCAGCTTCTACAGGTTCCCTGGGGCCAACGTCCTGACTTTC.

This clone was detected a few times. Written as DNA, the CDR3 is TGTGCCAGCAGTGAAGGACAGGGGGCTCAGCCCCAGCATTTT. This codes for CASSEGQGAQPQHF. This chain uses TRBV6-1 with TRBJ1-5, with 10 bases lining up with TRBD1. Trimming at V came to 1 base and at J to 6 bases, leaving 0 bases not matched to a gene. The germline V gene encodes CDR1 MNHNS and CDR2 SASEGT. The length of the CDR3 is 14 residues.

This clone was seen once. The rearrangement links TRBV5-1 to TRBJ2-3, with D possibly matching TRBD2 (5 bases). This CDR3 comprises 15 residues. V was trimmed by 2 bases and J by 2 bases, leaving 12 bases between them. In germline, CDR1 is SGHRS, CDR2 YFSETQ. The CDR3 nucleotides read TGCGCCAGCAGCTTCCGGGGTGGATTCACAGATACGCAGTATTTT. Translating it yields CASSFRGGFTDTQYF.